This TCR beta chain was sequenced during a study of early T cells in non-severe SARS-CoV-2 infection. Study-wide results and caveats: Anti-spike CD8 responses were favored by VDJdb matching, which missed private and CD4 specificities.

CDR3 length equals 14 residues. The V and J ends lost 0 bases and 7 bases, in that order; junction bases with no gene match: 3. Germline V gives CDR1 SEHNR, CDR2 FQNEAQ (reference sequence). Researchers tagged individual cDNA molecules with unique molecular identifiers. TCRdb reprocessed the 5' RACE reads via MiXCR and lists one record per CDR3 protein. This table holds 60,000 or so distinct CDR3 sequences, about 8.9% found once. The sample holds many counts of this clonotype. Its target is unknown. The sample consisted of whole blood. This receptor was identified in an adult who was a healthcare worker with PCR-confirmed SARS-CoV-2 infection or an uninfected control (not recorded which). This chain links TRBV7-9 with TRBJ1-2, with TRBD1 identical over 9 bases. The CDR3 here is CASSLAQGARGYTF. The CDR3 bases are TGTGCCAGCAGCTTAGCACAGGGGGCGCGTGGCTACACCTTC. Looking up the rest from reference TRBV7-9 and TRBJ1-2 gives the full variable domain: DTGVSQNPRHKITKRGQNVTFRCDPISEHNRLYWYRQTLGQGPEFLTYFQNEAQLEKSRLLSDRFSAERPKGSFSTLEIQRTEQGDSAMYLCASSLAQGARGYTFGSGTRLTVV.